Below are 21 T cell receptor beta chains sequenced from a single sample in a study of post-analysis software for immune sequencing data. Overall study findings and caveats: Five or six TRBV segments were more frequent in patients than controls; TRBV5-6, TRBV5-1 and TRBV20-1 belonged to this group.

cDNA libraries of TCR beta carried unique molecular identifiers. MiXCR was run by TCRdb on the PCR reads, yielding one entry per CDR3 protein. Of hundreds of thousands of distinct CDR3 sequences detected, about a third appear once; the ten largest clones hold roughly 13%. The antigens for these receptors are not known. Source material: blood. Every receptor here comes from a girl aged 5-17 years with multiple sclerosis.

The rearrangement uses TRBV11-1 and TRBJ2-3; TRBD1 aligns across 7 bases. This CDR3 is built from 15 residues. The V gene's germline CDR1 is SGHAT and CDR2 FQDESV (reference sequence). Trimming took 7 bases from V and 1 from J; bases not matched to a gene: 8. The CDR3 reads CASTRRGQGTDTQYF. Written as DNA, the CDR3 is TGTGCCAGCACCCGAAGAGGACAGGGCACAGATACGCAGTATTTT.

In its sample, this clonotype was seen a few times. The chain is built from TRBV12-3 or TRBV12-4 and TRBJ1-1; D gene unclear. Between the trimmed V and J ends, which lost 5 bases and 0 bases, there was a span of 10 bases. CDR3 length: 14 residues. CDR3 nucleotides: TGTGCCAGCAGTGGCAACTTGCTGAACACTGAAGCTTTCTTT. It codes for CASSGNLLNTEAFF.

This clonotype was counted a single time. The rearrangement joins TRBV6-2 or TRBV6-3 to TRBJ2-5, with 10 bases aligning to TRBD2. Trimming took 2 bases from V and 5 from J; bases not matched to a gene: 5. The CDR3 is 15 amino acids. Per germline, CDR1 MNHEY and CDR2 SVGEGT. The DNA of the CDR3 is TGTGCCAGCAGTTACAGTGGACTAGCGGTGGAGACCCAGTACTTC. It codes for CASSYSGLAVETQYF.

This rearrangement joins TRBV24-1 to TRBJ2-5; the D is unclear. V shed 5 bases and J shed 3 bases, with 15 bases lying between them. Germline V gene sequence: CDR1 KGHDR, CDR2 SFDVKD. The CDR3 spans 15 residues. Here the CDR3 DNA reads TGTGCCACCAGTGGGGCTGTGGGCCGAGAAGAGACCCAGTACTTC. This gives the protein CATSGAVGREETQYF.

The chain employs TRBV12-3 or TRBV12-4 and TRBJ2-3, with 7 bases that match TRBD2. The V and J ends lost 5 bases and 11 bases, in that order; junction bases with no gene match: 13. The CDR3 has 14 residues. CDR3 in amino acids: CASSAGVGTDVQYF. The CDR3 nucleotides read TGTGCCAGCAGTGCGGGGGTTGGCACAGATGTGCAGTATTTT.

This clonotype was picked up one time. The CDR3 sequence is CASSSGPKGPQHF. The CDR3 nucleotides read TGTGCCAGCAGCTCCGGACCTAAGGGGCCCCAGCATTTT. This rearrangement joins TRBV28 to TRBJ1-5; D is uncertain. CDR1 and CDR2 from the germline V gene are MDHEN and SYDVKM. CDR3 length equals 13 residues. V shed 6 bases and J shed 9 bases, with 15 bases lying between them.

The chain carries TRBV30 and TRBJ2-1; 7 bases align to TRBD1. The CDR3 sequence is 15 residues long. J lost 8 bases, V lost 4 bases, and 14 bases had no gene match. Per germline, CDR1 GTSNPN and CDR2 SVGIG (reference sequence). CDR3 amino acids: CAWTEGTEPGDEQFF. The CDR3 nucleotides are TGTGCCTGGACCGAGGGGACAGAGCCCGGCGATGAGCAGTTCTTC.

The CDR3 DNA sequence: TGTGCCAGCAGTTACGGAGGGTACGGGTACGAGCAGTACTTC. As protein: CASSYGGYGYEQYF. The chain links TRBV6-5 to TRBJ2-7, with D possibly being TRBD2 (6 bases). Germline CDR1 and CDR2: MNHEY and SVGAGI. Trimming removed 2 bases from V and 4 bases from J, with 12 bases in between. CDR3 length: 14 amino acids.

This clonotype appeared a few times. The CDR3, as DNA: TGCGCCAGCAGCCAAGTCATCTTCCGTGATACGCAGTATTTT. It translates to CASSQVIFRDTQYF. This chain uses TRBV4-1 with TRBJ2-3; D remains ambiguous. The germline V gene has CDR1 MGHRA and CDR2 YSYEKL. V lost 1 base and J 6 bases, leaving 11 bases between the germline ends. This CDR3 is built from 14 residues.

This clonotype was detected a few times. The DNA of the CDR3 is TGTGCCAGCTCTTGGGTTCAGACCAACACTGAAGCTTTCTTT. It is translated as CASSWVQTNTEAFF. This chain links TRBV28 with TRBJ1-1; no firm D call. V lost 8 bases to trimming and J lost 2 bases, with 15 bases between them. There are 14 residues in the CDR3. CDR1 MDHEN and CDR2 SYDVKM come from the germline V gene.

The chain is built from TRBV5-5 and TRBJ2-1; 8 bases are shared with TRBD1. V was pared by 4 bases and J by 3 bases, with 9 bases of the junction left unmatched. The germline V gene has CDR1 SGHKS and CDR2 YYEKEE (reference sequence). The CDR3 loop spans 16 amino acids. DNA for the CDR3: TGTGCCAGCAGCCTGTCCGGGACAGGAAACTACAATGAGCAGTTCTTC. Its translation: CASSLSGTGNYNEQFF.

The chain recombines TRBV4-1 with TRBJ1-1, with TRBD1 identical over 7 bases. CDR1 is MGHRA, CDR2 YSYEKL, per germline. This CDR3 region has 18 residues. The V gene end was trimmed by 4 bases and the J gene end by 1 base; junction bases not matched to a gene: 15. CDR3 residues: CASSPPRGGGGRNTEAFF. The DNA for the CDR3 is TGCGCCAGCAGCCCCCCCCGGGGAGGGGGCGGTAGGAACACTGAAGCTTTCTTT.

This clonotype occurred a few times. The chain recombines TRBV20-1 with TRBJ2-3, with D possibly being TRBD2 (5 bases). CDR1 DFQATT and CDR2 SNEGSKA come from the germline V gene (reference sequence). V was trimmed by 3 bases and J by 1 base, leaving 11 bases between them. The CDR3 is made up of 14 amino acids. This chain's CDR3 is CSASPREGTDTQYF. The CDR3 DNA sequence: TGCAGTGCTAGCCCGAGGGAAGGCACAGATACGCAGTATTTT.

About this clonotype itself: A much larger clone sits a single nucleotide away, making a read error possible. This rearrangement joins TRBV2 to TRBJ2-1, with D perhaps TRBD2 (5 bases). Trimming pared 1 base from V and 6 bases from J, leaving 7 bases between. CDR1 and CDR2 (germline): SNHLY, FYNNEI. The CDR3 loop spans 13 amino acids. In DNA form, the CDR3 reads TGTGCCAGCAGTGAAGGGGAGCCCAATGAGCAGTTCTTC. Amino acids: CASSEGEPNEQFF.

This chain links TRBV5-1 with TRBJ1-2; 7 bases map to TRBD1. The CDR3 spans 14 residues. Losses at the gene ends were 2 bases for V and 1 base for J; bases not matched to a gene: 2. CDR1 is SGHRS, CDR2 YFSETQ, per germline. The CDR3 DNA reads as TGCGCCAGCAGCTTTGACAGGGTTAACTATGGCTACACCTTC. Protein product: CASSFDRVNYGYTF.

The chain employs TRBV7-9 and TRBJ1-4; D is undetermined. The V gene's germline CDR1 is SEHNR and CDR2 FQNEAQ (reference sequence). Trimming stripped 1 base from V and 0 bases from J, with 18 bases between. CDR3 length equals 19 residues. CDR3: CASSLGTLKGRPTNEKLFF. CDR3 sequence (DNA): TGTGCCAGCAGCTTAGGGACGCTCAAAGGAAGGCCAACTAATGAAAAACTGTTTTTT.

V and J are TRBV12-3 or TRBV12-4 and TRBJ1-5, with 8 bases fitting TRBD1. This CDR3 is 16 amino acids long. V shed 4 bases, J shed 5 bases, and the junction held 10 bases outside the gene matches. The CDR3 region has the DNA TGTGCCAGCAGTTCACCCGGACAGGGAATCCATCAGCCCCAGCATTTT. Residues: CASSSPGQGIHQPQHF.

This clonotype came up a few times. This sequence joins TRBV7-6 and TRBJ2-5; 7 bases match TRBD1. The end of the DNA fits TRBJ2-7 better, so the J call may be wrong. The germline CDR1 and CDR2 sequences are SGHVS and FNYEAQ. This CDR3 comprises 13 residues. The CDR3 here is CASSPGQSDEQYF. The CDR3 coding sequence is TGTGCCAGCAGCCCGGGACAGTCAGACGAGCAGTACTTC.

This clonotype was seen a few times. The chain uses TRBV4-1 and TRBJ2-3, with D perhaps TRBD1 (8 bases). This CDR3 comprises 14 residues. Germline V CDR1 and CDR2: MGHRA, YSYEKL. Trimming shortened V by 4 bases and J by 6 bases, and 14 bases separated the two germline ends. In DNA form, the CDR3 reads TGCGCCAGCAGCCGAGAACAGGGGGGGGATACGCAGTATTTT. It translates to CASSREQGGDTQYF.

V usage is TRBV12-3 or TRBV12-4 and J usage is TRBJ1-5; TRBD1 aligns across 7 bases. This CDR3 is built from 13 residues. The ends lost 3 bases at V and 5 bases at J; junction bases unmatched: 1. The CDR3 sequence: CASSFGTDQPQHF. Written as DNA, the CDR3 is TGTGCCAGCAGTTTCGGGACAGATCAGCCCCAGCATTTT.

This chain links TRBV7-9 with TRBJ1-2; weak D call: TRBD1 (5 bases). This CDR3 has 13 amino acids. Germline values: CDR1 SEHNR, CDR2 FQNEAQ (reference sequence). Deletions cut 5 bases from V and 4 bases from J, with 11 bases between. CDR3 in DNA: TGTGCCAGCAGCCCCGACAGACGCTATGGCTACACCTTC. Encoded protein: CASSPDRRYGYTF.